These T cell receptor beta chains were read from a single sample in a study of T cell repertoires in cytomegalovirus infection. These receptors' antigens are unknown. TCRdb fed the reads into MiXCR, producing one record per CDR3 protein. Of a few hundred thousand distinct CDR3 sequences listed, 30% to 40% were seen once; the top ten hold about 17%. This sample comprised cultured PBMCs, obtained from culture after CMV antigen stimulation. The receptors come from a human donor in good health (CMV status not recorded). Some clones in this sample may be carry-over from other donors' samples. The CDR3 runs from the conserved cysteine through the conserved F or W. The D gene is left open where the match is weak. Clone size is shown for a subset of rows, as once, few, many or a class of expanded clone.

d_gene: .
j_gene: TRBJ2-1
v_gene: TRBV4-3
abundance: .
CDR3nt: TGCGCCAGCAGCAAAGATCATAGCGACTCGCGCCGATCCTACAATGAGCAGTTCTTC
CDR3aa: CASSKDHSDSRRSYNEQFF

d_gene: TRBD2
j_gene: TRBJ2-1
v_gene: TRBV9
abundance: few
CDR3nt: TGTGCCAGCAGCGGTCCCGCGGGAGCGAACTACAATGAGCAGTTCTTC
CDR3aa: CASSGPAGANYNEQFF

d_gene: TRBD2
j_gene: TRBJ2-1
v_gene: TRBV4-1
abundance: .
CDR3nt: TGCGCCAGCAGCCACGGACTAGCGGGCCCAAGTGGTGAGCAGTTCTTC
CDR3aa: CASSHGLAGPSGEQFF

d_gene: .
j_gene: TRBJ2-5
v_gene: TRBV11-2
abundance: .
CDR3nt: TGTGCCAGCAGCCGTGGGACCCACGAGACCCAGTACTTC
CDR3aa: CASSRGTHETQYF

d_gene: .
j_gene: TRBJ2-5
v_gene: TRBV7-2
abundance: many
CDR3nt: TGTGCCAGCAGGGGGGGAGAGACCCAGTACTTC
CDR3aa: CASRGGETQYF

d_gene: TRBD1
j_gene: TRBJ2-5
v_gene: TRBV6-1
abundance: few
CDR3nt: TGTGCCAGCAGTGGGACAGGGGCGGGAGAGACCCAGTACTTC
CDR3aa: CASSGTGAGETQYF

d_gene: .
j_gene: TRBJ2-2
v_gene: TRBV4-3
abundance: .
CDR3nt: TGCGCCAGCAGCCACAGTTTGGGGGGGGCCACAACCGGGGAGCTGTTTTTT
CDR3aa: CASSHSLGGATTGELFF

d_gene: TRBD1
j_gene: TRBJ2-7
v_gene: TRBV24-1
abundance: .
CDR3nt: TGTGCCACCAGCAGTCAGGGGGCGAGGTCCTACGAGCAGTACTTC
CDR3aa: CATSSQGARSYEQYF

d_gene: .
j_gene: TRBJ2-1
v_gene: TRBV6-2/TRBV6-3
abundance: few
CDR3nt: TGTGCCAGCAGAGACGTGGGGGACAATGAGCAGTTCTTC
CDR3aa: CASRDVGDNEQFF

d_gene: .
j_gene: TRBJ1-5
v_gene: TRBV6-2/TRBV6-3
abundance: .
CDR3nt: TGTGCCAGCCGTTTGGGATGGGACATTAGCAATCAGCCCCAGCATTTT
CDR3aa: CASRLGWDISNQPQHF

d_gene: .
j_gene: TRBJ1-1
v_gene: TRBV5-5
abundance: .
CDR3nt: TGTGCCAGCAGCTTGGTTGGTTCCGGGGACACTGAAGCTTTCTTT
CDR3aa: CASSLVGSGDTEAFF

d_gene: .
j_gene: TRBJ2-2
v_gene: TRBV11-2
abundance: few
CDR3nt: TGTGCCAGCAGCTTACAGGCCGGGGAGCTGTTTTTT
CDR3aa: CASSLQAGELFF

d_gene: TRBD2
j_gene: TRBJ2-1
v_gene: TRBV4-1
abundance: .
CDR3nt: TGCGCCAGCAGCCAAGATCATCGCGGGAGCTCCTACAATGAGCAGTTCTTC
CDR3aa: CASSQDHRGSSYNEQFF

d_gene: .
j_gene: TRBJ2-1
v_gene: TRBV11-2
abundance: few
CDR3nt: TGTGCCAGCAGCTTCGCCAGGGCGAACAATGAGCAGTTCTTC
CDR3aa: CASSFARANNEQFF

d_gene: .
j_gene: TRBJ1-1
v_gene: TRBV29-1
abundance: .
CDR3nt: TGCAGCGTTGAAGAAGGCCAGTACACTGAAGCTTTCTTT
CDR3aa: CSVEEGQYTEAFF

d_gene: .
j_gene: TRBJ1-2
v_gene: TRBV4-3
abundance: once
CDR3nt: TGCGCCAGCAGCCAAGGCCCAGGCTCTAACTATCGCTACACCTTC
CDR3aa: CASSQGPGSNYRYTF

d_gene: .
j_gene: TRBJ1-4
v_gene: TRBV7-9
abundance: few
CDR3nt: TGTGCCAGCAGCTTAAATGGGGGGATTAATGAAAAACTGTTTTTT
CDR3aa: CASSLNGGINEKLFF

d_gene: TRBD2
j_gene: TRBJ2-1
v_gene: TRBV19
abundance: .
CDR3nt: TGTGCCAGTAGTATACAAGCGGGAGGCTTCAATGAGCAGTTCTTC
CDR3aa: CASSIQAGGFNEQFF

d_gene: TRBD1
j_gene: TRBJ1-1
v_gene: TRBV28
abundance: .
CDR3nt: TGTGCCAGCAGTTTTCGGACAGGGGTGGACACTGAAGCTTTCTTT
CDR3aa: CASSFRTGVDTEAFF

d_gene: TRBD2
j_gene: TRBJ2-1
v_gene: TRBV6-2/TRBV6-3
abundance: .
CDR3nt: TGTGCCACCGCGAGACTAGCGGTTACCTACAATGAGCAGTTCTTC
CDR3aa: CATARLAVTYNEQFF

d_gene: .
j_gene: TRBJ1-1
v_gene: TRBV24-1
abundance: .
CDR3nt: TGTGCCACCAGTGGACAGACGAACACTGAAGCTTTCTTT
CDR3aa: CATSGQTNTEAFF

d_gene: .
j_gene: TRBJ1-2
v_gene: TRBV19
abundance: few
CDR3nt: TGTGCCAGTAGTATATGGTCAGGGGAGTATGGCTACACCTTC
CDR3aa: CASSIWSGEYGYTF

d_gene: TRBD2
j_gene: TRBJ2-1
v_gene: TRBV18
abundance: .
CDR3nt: TGTGCCAGCACTAGCGGGAATAGAGTCTCCTACAATGAGCAGTTCTTC
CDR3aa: CASTSGNRVSYNEQFF

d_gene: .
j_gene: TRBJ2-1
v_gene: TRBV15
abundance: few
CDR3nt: TGTGCCACCAGCAGAGGGTGGGGACGCTCCTACAATGAGCAGTTCTTC
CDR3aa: CATSRGWGRSYNEQFF

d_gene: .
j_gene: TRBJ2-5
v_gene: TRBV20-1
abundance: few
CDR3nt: TGCAGTGCTAGAGATAGGCGGCTAGTGGTGAAAGAGACCCAGTACTTC
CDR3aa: CSARDRRLVVKETQYF

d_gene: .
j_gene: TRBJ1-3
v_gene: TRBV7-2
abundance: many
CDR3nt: TGTGCCAGCAGCTTAATTTCCCAGAACACCATATATTTT
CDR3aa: CASSLISQNTIYF

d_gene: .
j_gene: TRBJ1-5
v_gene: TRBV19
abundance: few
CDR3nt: TGTGCCAGTACCAGGACAAATCAGCCCCAGCATTTT
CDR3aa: CASTRTNQPQHF

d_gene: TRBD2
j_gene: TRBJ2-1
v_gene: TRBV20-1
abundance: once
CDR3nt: TGCAGTGGGATAGCGGGAGGACGGAGCTCCTACAATGAGCAGTTCTTC
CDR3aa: CSGIAGGRSSYNEQFF

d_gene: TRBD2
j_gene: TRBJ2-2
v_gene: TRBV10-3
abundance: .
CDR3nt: TGTGCCATCAGTGCCGGGACTAGCGGGACATCGAACACCGGGGAGCTGTTTTTT
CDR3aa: CAISAGTSGTSNTGELFF

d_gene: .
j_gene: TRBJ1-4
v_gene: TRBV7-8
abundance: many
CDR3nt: TGTGCCAGCAGCCCATATGGGACGGACGCAACTAATGAAAAACTGTTTTTT
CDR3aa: CASSPYGTDATNEKLFF

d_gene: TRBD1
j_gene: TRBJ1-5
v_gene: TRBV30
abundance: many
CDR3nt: TGTGCCTGTGACAGGGATGGACAGCCCCAGCATTTT
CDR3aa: CACDRDGQPQHF

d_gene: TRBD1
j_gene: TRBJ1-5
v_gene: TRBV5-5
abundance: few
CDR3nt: TGTGCCAGCAGCTTGGATATAGACAGGGGTAGTCAGCCCCAGCATTTT
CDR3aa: CASSLDIDRGSQPQHF

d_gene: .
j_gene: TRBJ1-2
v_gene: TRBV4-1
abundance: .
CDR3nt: TGCGCCAGCAGCCAAGATACGGGCTACACCTTC
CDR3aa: CASSQDTGYTF

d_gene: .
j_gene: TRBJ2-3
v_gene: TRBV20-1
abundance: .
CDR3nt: TGCAGTGCTAGGATGATGGGGAGGAGCACAGATACGCAGTATTTT
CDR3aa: CSARMMGRSTDTQYF

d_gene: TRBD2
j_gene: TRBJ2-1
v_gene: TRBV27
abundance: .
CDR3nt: TGTGCCAGCAGTTACGCCGGGACTAGCGGCAACAATGAGCAGTTCTTC
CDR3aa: CASSYAGTSGNNEQFF

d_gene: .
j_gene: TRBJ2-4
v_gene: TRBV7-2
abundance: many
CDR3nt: TGTGCCAGCAGCCTAGATGGAGTGACTTCAAACATTCAGTACTTC
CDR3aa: CASSLDGVTSNIQYF

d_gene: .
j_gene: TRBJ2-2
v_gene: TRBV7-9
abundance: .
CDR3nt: TGTGCCAGCAGCACGGGTGTAGGAATCTCCACCGGGGAGCTGTTTTTT
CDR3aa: CASSTGVGISTGELFF

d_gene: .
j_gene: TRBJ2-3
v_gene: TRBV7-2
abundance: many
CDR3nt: TGTGCCAGCAGCTTAGAGCCCCTAGCGCGGAGGGCAGATACGCAGTATTTT
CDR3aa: CASSLEPLARRADTQYF

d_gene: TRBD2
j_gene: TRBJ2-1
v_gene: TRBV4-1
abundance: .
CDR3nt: TGCGCCAGCAGCCAATCGCCGGGAGGTCCCTACAATGAGCAGTTCTTC
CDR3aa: CASSQSPGGPYNEQFF

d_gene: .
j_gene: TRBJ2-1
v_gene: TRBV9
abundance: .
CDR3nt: TGTGCCAGCAGCGTAGGAGTGGGATCCTACAATGAGCAGTTCTTC
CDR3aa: CASSVGVGSYNEQFF

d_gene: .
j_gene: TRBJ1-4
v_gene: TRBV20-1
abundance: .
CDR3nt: TGCAGTGCTAGAGATGGGGGGCTTGAAAAACTGTTTTTT
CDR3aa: CSARDGGLEKLFF

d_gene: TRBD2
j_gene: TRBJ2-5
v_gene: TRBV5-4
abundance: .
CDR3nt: TGTGCCAGCAGCTTGGCGGGAGGCCCCGCAGAGACCCAGTACTTC
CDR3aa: CASSLAGGPAETQYF

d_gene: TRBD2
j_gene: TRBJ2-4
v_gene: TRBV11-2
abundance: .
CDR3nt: TGTGCCAGCACTCAGACTAGCGGGAGAGTAACCAAAAACATTCAGTACTTC
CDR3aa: CASTQTSGRVTKNIQYF

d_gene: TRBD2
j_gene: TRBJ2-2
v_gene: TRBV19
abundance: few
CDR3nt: TGTGCCAGTAGTATAGTTCTAGCGGGAGCACCCGGGGAGCTGTTTTTT
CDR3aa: CASSIVLAGAPGELFF

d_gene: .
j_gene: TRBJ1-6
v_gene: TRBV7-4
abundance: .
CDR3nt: TGTGCCAGCAGCTCTCGGGACTCAGGGAACCATAATTCACCCCTCCACTTT
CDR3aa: CASSSRDSGNHNSPLHF

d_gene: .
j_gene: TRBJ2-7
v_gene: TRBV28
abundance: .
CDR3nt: TGTGCCAGTCAAGGTTATGGGTGGGGGAGGAGCTCCTACGAGCAGTACTTC
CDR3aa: CASQGYGWGRSSYEQYF

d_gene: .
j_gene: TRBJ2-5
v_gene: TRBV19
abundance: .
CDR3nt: TGTGCCAGTAGTATATCTTTCCAGGGAGGAGAGACCCAGTACTTC
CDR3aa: CASSISFQGGETQYF

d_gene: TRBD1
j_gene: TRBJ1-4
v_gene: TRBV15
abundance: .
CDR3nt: TGTGCCACCAGCAGAGACCAGGGTACAGGGGGTGAAAAACTGTTTTTT
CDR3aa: CATSRDQGTGGEKLFF

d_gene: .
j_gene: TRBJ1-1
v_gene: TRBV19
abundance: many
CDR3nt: TGTGCCAGTAGTATCCTCAGGCCTCCGAACACTGAAGCTTTCTTT
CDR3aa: CASSILRPPNTEAFF

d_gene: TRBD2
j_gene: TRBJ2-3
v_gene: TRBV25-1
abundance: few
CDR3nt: TGTGCCAGCAGTGAATGGACTAGCGGGAGAGGGGGCACAGATACGCAGTATTTT
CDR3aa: CASSEWTSGRGGTDTQYF

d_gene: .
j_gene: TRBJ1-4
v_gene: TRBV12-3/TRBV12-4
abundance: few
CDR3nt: TGTGCCAGCGCGCGGCTTTTAAATGAAAAACTGTTTTTT
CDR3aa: CASARLLNEKLFF

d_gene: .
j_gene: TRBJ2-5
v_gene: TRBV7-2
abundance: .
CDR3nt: TGTGCCAGCAGCCTTCCCCAGGGGAGAGAGACCCAGTACTTC
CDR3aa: CASSLPQGRETQYF

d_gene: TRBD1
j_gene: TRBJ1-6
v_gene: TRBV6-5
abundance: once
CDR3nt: TGTGCCAGCAGTATGGACAGGGGCAATAATTCACCCCTCCACTTT
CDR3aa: CASSMDRGNNSPLHF

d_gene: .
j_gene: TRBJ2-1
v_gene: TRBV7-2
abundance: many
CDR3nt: TGTGCCAGCAGCTTCGCGGATCTTAGTACAGATGAGCAGTTCTTC
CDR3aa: CASSFADLSTDEQFF

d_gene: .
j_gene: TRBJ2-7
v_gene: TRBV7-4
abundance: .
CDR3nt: TGTGCCAGCAGCGCCCCCTGGGAAGACGAGCAGTACTTC
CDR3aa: CASSAPWEDEQYF

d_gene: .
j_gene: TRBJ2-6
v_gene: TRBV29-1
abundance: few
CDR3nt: TGCAGCGTTGAATTAGGGTCTGGGGCCAACGTCCTGACTTTC
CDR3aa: CSVELGSGANVLTF

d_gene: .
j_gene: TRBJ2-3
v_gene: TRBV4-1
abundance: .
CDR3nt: TGCGCCAGCAGCCAAGGACCCGCAGATACGCAGTATTTT
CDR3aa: CASSQGPADTQYF

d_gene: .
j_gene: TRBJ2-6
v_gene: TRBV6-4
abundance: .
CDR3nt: TGTGCCAGCACGACAGGATTTGTCTCTGGGGCCAACGTCCTGACTTTC
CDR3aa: CASTTGFVSGANVLTF